The sequence of this T cell receptor beta chain was determined in a study of response to subunit inactivated influenza vaccine. The V gene's germline CDR1 is SGDLS and CDR2 YYNGEE. V was trimmed by 0 bases and J by 0 bases, leaving 10 bases between them. CDR3 length: 16 residues. TCRdb processed the RT-PCR reads anew with MiXCR; each CDR3 protein has one entry. The table shows approximately 170,000 distinct CDR3 sequences, with 12% occurring only once. Separately, the same data were catalogued under a study of T cells expressing NK-cell markers. That paper adds: UMI-tagged 5'RACE template switching yielded the TCR beta cDNA. Repertoires of TCR beta were obtained from T cells sorted as CD3+CD56+NKG2C+, CD3+CD56+NKG2C- and CD3+CD56-NKG2C+. Five or six donors showed dominant NKG2C+ clonotypes comprising roughly 1.0-7.5% of their CD8+ T cells.

The chain is built from TRBV9 and TRBJ2-1; D not certain. The starting material was CD8+ T cells sorted from PBMCs, obtained roughly 12 days after vaccination. This sequence originates from a man aged 50 or older who received an inactivated influenza vaccine. The CDR3 reads CASSVGLSGSYNEQFF. CDR3 coding DNA: TGTGCCAGCAGCGTAGGTTTGAGTGGCTCCTACAATGAGCAGTTCTTC.